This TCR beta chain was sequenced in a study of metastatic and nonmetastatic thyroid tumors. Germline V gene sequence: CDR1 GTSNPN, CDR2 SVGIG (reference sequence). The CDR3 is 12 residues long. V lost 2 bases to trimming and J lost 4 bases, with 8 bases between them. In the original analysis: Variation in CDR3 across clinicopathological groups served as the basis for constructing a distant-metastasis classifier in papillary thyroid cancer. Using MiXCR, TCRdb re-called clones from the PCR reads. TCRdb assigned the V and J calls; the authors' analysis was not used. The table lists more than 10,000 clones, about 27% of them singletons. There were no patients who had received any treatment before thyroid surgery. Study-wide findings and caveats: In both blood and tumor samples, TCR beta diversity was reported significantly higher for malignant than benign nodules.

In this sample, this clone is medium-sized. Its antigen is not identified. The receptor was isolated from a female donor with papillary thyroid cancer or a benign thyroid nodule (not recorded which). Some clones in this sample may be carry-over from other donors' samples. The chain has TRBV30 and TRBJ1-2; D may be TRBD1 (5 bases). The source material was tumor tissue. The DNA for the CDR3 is TGTGCCTGGAGTTCAGGGAGCTATGGCTACACCTTC. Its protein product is CAWSSGSYGYTF.